This is a list of T cell receptor beta chains from one sample in a study of vaccination and CD4 T cells after COVID-19. One entry per CDR3 protein, called by TCRdb with MiXCR from the PCR reads. The repertoire holds fewer than 25,000 distinct CDR3 sequences, 45% to 65% seen once, with 6% in the top ten. Antigens of these TCRs are unknown. The material sequenced was CD4+ T cells from blood, cultured in vitro. These TCRs come from a human donor who had recovered from COVID-19. CDR3s leave out the opening cysteine and the closing phenylalanine or tryptophan. The order of the fields is V gene, CDR3 length, CDR3 protein.

>TRBV7-3|13
ASSLVGSGANVLT
>TRBV5-1|13
ASSLLAGVRNEQF
>TRBV4-1|15
ASSQDQTWQGLQPQH
>TRBV21-1|15
ASSTRYGLAGITEAF
>TRBV27|12
ASGPGLRSSPLH
>TRBV28|11
ASSQTGIYGYT
>TRBV11-1|11
ASSLSTEVGYT
>TRBV10-1|17
AYFPPPLIRGSYNSPLH
>TRBV19|11
ASSMEPGWGYT
>TRBV4-1|11
ASSQAEGETQY
>TRBV25-1|11
ASTRSVNTEAF
>TRBV4-2|14
ASSQGVRAVGYGYT
>TRBV11-2|13
ASTSLAGGGNEQF
>TRBV6-1|11
ASIRLNTGELF
>TRBV7-9|12
ASSLGIGQTGYT
>TRBV14|13
ASSQRVRVTDTQY
>TRBV27|15
ASSPPAGTGETDTQY
>TRBV6-5|12
ASSSPFTQETQY
>TRBV7-2|15
ASSLSGAAYSNQPQH
>TRBV7-8|12
ASSLVGGGQPQH
>TRBV6-5|13
ASSYSSGSNQPQH
>TRBV6-2/TRBV6-3|13
ASSYRRERADTQY
>TRBV4-2|13
ASSQEGGSGQPQH
>TRBV7-8|10
ASSVGTGGYT
>TRBV6-5|14
ASSYSRDRGTDTQY
>TRBV10-2|12
ASSSQGGVETQY
>TRBV12-3/TRBV12-4|12
ASNTGTGSHTQY
>TRBV28|14
ASSFPGLADYNEQF
>TRBV5-1|11
ASSSSTRGEQF
>TRBV7-9|13
ASRGLERLYNEQF
>TRBV20-1|14
SARPWTGPYQETQY
>TRBV6-1|11
ASRITDRYGYT
>TRBV7-2|10
ASSPGPYEQY
>TRBV6-2/TRBV6-3|12
ATLNRGSNQPQH
>TRBV6-1|13
ASSHAGPDDTEAF
>TRBV5-5|11
ASSLDWNTEAF
>TRBV11-2|13
ASSLDGDRGRPQH
>TRBV2|18
ASRILVPGLAGGRAGELF
>TRBV15|14
ATSRARQRSNQPQH
>TRBV30|11
ASLGVSGNTIY
>TRBV7-9|13
ASSAILGGYNEQF
>TRBV7-8|10
ASSYKGTEAF
>TRBV7-2|15
ASSLEPGWDQYQGQY
>TRBV19|10
ASRQVDEKLF
>TRBV6-1|13
ASTTWVAGGREQF
>TRBV7-8|13
ASSPQGGDTGELF
>TRBV7-8|13
ASSLQGVGNQPQH
>TRBV19|11
ASSLSGSEPQH
>TRBV2|13
ASSVQRGITDTQY
>TRBV11-3|13
ASSSDKKNTGELF
>TRBV20-1|15
SARDPRQGASESPLH
>TRBV7-9|15
ASSPPWRGPNTGELF
>TRBV15|12
ATSREGADEKLF